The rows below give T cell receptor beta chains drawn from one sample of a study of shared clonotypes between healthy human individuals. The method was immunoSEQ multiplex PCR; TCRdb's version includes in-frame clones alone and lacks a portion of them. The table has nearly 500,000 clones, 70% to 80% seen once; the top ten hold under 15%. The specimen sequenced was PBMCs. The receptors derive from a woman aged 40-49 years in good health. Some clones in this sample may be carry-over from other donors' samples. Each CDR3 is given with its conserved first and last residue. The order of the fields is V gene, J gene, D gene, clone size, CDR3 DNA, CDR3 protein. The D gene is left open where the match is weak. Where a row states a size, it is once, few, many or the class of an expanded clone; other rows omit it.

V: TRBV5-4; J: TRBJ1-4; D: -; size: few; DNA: TGTGCCAGCAGCTTGTCAGGGGCAACTAATGAAAAACTGTTTTTT; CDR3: CASSLSGATNEKLFF
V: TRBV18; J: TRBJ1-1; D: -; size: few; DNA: TGTGCCAGCTCACCATTGTTGAACACTGAAGCTTTCTTT; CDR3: CASSPLLNTEAFF
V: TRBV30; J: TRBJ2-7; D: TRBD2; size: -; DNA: TGTGCCTGGAGCCCCGGGACTAGCGGGAAATACGAGCAGTACTTC; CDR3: CAWSPGTSGKYEQYF
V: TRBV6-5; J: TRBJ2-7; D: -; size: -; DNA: TGTGCCAGCAGTTACTCGGCCACAGTTCTACATTACGAGCAGTACTTC; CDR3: CASSYSATVLHYEQYF
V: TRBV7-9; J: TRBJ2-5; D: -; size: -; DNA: TGTGCCAGCAGCTTAGTGGTACTGAAAGAGACCCAGTACTTC; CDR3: CASSLVVLKETQYF
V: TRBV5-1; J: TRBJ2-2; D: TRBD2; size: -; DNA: TGCGCCAGCAGTTCCCTAGCGGGGAACACCGGGGAGCTGTTTTTT; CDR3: CASSSLAGNTGELFF
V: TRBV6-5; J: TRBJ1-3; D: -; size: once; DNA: TGTGCCAGCAGTTACGGCCCTAACAGGGAAAACACCATATATTTT; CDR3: CASSYGPNRENTIYF
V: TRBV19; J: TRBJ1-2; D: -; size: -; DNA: TGTGCCAGTAGGACGCGGGGAACTCTTTCCCGTGGCTACACCTTC; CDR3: CASRTRGTLSRGYTF
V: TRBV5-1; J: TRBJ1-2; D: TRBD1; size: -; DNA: TGCGCCAGCAGAACCGGGACAGCATATAACTATGGCTACACCTTC; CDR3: CASRTGTAYNYGYTF
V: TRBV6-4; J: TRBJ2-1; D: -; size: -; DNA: TGTGCCAGCAGTCGAAGGAGAGGGGACTCAGCCTACAATGAGCAGTTCTTC; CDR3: CASSRRRGDSAYNEQFF
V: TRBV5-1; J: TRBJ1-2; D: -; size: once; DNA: TGCGCCAGCAGCTTGGCCTCCGGACCGACCCTCTATGGCTACACCTTC; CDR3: CASSLASGPTLYGYTF
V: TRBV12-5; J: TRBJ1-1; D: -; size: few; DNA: TGTGCTAGTGGTTTGGTGGCAGGGAGGGTGAACACTGAAGCTTTCTTT; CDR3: CASGLVAGRVNTEAFF
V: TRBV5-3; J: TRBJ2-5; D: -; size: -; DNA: TGTGCCAGAAGCTTGGACGACCCAGAGACCCAGTACTTC; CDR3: CARSLDDPETQYF
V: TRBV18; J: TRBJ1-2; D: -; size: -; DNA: TGTGCCAGCTCACCTCGTCCTGGGGCGGGCTATGGCTACACCTTC; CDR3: CASSPRPGAGYGYTF
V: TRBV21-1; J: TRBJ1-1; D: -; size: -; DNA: TGTGCCAGCAGCAGCCTAGACAGGGGGTGGAACACTGAAGCTTTCTTT; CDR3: CASSSLDRGWNTEAFF
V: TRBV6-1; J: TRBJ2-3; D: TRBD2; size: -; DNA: TGTGCCAGCAGTGAACCAGCGGGAGTAGGGACAGATACGCAGTATTTT; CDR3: CASSEPAGVGTDTQYF
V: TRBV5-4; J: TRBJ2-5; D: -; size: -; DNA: TGTGCCAGCAGCTTGATGGGCGGAAAAGAGACCCAGTACTTC; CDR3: CASSLMGGKETQYF
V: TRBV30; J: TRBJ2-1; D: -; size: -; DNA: TGTGCCTGGGCCCGGGTTGGCCTCTACAATGAGCAGTTCTTC; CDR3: CAWARVGLYNEQFF
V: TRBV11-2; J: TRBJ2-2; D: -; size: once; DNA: TGTGCCAGCAGCTTACAACACCTGGACACCGGGGAGCTGTTTTTT; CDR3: CASSLQHLDTGELFF
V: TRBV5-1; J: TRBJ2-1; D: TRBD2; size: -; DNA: TGCGCCAGCAGCTTGACCGGGACTAGCTTCAGCGAGCAGTTCTTC; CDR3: CASSLTGTSFSEQFF
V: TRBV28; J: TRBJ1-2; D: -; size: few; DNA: TGTGCAGTCGGCTATGGCTACACCTTC; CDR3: CAVGYGYTF
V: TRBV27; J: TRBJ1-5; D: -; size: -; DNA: TGTGCCAGCAGCCCCGGGGATAGCAATCAGCCCCAGCATTTT; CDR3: CASSPGDSNQPQHF
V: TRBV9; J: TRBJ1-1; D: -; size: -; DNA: TGTGCCAGCAGCCCCCGCTCCACCCTGAACACTGAAGCTTTCTTT; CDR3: CASSPRSTLNTEAFF
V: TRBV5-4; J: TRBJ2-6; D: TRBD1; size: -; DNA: TGTGCCAGCAGCTTGGGGACAGGGGGCGCTGGGGCCAACGTCCTGACTTTC; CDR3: CASSLGTGGAGANVLTF
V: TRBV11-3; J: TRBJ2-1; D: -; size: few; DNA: TGTGCCAGCAGCCGGGGACAAGGAGAGCAGTTCTTC; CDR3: CASSRGQGEQFF
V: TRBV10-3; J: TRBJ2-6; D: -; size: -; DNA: TGTGCCAGCAGCTACAGGGTCTCTGGGGCCAACGTCCTGACTTTC; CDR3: CASSYRVSGANVLTF
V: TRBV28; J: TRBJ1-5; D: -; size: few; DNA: TGTGCCAGCAGTTTCATAGCACTTCGGCCCCAGCATTTT; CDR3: CASSFIALRPQHF
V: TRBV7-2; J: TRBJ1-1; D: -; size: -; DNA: TGTGCCAGCAGCTTAGACAGTCCGAACACTGAAGCTTTCTTT; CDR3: CASSLDSPNTEAFF
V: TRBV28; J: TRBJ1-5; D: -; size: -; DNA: TGTGCCAGCAGCGCAAGGATTAGCAATCAGCCCCAGCATTTT; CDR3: CASSARISNQPQHF
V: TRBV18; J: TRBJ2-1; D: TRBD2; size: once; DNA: TGTGCCAGCTCACCCCCCAGCGGGGACAATGAGCAGTTCTTC; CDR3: CASSPPSGDNEQFF
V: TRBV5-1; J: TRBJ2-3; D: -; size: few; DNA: TGCGCCAGCCAGGAGGGCTTCACAGATACGCAGTATTTT; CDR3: CASQEGFTDTQYF
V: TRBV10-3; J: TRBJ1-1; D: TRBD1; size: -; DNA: TGTGCCATCAGTGCGGGACAGGGAGGCCGTCAAACTGAAGCTTTCTTT; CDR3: CAISAGQGGRQTEAFF
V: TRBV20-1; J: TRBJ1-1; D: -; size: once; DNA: TGCAGTGCCACCCCCGCCGTTGGAGTTAAGTTT; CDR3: CSATPAVGVKF
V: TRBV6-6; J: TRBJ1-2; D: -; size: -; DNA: TGTGCCAGCAGTTACTCGCAGACTAGTAGCTATGGCTACACCTTC; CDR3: CASSYSQTSSYGYTF
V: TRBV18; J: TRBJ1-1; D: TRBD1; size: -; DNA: TGTGCCAGCGCGTACAGGGGGCGGTGGGACACTGAAGCTTTCTTT; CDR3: CASAYRGRWDTEAFF
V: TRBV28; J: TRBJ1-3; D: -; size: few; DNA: TGTGCCAGCAGTTTGGCCCCTGTTGGAAACACCATATATTTT; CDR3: CASSLAPVGNTIYF
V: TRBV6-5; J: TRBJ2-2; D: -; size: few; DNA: TGTGCCAGCAGTTACTCGATCACCACCGGGGAGCTGTTTTTT; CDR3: CASSYSITTGELFF
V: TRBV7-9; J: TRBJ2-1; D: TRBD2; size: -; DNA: TGTGCCAGCAGCCGGGCACTAGCGGGAGAATTCAATGAGCAGTTCTTC; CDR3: CASSRALAGEFNEQFF
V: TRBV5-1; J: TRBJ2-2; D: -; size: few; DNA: TGCGCCAGCTCGGCTGGGTCCCTCACCGGGGAGCTGTTTTTT; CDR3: CASSAGSLTGELFF
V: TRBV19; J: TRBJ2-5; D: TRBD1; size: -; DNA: TGTGCCAGCGCGACAGGGTATGGTGAAGAGACCCAGTACTTC; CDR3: CASATGYGEETQYF
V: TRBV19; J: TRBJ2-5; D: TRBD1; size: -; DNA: TGTGCCAGTAGTATAGCCCGGGACAGGGGGGAAGGGACCCAGTACTTC; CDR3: CASSIARDRGEGTQYF
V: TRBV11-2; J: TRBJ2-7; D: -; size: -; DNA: TGTGCCAGCAGCTTAGATCCCAGGACCCTAGAGCAGTACTTC; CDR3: CASSLDPRTLEQYF
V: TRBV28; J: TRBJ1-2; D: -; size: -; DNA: TGTGCCAGCAGTCCACCAATGTGGGGGGGGGCAGGACCGTCCTATGGCTACACCTTC; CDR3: CASSPPMWGGAGPSYGYTF
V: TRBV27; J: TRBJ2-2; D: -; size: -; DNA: TGTGCCAGCACCCATGGAGGCCCCGGGGAGCTGTTTTTT; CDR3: CASTHGGPGELFF
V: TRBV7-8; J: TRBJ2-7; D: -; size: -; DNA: TGTGCCAGCAGCTTCCGACCTCTCTCCTACGAGCAGTACTTC; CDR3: CASSFRPLSYEQYF
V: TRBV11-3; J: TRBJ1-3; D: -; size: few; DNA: TGTGCCAGCAGCTTATCCGGTCCAGAAGCGGGAAACACCATATATTTT; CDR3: CASSLSGPEAGNTIYF
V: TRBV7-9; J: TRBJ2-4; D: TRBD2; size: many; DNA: TGTGCCAGCAGCGCGCGGGGGGCCAAAAACATTCAGTACTTC; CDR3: CASSARGAKNIQYF
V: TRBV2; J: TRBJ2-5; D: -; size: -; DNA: TGTGCCAGCAGACGAGATACAGGGTTCGAGACCCAGTACTTC; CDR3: CASRRDTGFETQYF
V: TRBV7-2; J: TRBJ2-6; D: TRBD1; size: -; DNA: TGTGCCAGCAGCTTAGTGACAGGGAACCGTGGGGCCAACGTCCTGACTTTC; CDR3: CASSLVTGNRGANVLTF
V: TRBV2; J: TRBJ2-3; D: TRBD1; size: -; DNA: TGTGCCAGCGGGACAGTGCCGAACCGCCCAGATACGCAGTATTTT; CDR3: CASGTVPNRPDTQYF
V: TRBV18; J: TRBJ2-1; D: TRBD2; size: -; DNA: TGTGCCAGCTCACCCCTGGGAGGTAGCGGGAGCTCCTACAATGAGCAGTTCTTC; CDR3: CASSPLGGSGSSYNEQFF
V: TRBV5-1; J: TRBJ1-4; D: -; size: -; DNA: TGCGCCAGCAGCGCTCAAAGTAATGAAAAACTGTTTTTT; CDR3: CASSAQSNEKLFF
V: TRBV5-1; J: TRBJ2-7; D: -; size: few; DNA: TGCGCCAGCAGCCCCAGCGGAGGCCACGAGCAGTACTTC; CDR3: CASSPSGGHEQYF
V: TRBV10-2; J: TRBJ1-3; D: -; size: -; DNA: TGCGCCAGCATCGGCGACTCTGGAAACACCATATATTTT; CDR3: CASIGDSGNTIYF